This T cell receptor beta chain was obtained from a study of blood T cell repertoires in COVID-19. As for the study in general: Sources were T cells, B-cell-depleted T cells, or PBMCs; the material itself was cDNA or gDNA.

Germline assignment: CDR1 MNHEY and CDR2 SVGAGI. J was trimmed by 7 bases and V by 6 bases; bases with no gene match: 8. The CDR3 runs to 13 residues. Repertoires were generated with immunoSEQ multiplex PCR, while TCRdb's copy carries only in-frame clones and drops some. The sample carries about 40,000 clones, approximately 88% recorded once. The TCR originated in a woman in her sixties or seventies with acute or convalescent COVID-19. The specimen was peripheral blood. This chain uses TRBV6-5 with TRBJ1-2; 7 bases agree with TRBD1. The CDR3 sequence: CASRRTGVGGYTF. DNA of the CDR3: TGTGCCAGCAGAAGAACAGGGGTTGGTGGCTACACCTTC.